This TCR beta chain was sequenced for a study of OX40 agonist ivuxolimab in advanced cancers. Background on the study: At roughly 80% male, the cohort had a mean age of 60 years, ranging from roughly 20 to 80. Overall study findings and caveats: Among the lowest levels of clonal expansion were found in partial responders at 0.1-3.0 mg/kg.

CDR1 and CDR2 (germline): KGHSH, LQKENI. This CDR3 has 13 residues. Trimming removed 1 base from V and 2 bases from J, with 5 bases in between. Remarks on this clone: As yet, its antigen is unknown.

Profiling relied on immunoSEQ multiplex PCR, and the TCRdb table lists in-frame clones only, not all of them. The sample has about 120,000 clones; 93% are singletons. The material sequenced was CD4+ or CD8+ T cells sorted from blood, taken in a trial of the OX40 agonist ivuxolimab. This chain joins TRBV18 and TRBJ2-5, with unresolved D. This clonotype originated in an adult with an advanced solid tumor such as melanoma, head and neck, liver or kidney cancer. In nucleotides, the CDR3 is TGTGCCAGCTCACCACATCCTCAAGAGACCCAGTACTTC. It is translated as CASSPHPQETQYF.